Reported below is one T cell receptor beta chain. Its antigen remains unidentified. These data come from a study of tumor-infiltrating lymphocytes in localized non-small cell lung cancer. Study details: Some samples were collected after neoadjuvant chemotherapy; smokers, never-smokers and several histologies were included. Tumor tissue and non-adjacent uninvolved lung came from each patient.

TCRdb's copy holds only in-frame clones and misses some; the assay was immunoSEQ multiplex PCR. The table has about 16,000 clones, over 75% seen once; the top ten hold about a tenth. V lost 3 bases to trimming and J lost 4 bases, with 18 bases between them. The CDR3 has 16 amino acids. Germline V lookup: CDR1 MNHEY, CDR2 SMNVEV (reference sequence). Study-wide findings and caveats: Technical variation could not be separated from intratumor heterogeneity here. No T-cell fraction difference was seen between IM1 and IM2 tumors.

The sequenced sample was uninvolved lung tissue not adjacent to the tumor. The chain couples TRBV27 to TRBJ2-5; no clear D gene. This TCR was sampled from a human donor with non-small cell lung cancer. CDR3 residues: CASSFSQLASGETQYF. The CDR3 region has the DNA TGTGCCAGCAGTTTCTCCCAGCTGGCGTCAGGAGAGACCCAGTACTTC.